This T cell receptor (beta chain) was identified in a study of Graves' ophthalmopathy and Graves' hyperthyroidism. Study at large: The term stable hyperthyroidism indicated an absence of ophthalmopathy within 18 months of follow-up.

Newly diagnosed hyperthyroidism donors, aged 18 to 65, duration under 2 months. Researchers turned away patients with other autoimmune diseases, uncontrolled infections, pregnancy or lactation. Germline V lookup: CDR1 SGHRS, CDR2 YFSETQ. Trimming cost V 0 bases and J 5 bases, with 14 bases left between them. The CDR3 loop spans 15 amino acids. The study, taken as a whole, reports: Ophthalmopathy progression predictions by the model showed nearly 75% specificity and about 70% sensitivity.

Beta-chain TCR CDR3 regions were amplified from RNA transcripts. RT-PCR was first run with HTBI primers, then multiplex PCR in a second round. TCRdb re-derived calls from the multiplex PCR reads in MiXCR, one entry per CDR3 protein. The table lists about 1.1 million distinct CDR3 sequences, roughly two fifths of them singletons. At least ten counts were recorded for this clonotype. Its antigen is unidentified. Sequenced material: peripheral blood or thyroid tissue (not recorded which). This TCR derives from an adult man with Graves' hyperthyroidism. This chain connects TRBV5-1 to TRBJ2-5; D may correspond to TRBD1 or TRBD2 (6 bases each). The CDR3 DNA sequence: TGCGCCAGCAGCTTGGCGGGGGCGGGCCTGGAGACCCAGTACTTC. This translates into CASSLAGAGLETQYF.